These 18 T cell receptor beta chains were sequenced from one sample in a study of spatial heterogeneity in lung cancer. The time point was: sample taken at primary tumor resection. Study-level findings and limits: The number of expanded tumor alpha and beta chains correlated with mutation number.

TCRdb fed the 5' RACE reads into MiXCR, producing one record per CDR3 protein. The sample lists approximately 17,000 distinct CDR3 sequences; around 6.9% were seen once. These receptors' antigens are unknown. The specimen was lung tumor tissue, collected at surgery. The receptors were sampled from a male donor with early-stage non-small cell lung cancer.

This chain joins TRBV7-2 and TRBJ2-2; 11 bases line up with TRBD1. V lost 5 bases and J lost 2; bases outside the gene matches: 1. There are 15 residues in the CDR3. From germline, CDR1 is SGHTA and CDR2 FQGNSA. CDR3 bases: TGTGCCAGCAGCCGGACAGGGGGCAACACCGGGGAGCTGTTTTTT. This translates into CASSRTGGNTGELFF. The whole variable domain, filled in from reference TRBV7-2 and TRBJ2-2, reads GAGVSQSPSNKVTEKGKDVELRCDPISGHTALYWYRQSLGQGLEFLIYFQGNSAPDKSGLPSDRFSAERTGGSVSTLTIQRTQQEDSAVYLCASSRTGGNTGELFFGEGSRLTVL.

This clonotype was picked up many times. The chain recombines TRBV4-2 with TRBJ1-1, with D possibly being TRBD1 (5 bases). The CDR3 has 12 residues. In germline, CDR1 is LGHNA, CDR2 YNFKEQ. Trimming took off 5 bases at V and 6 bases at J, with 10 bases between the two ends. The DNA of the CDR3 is TGTGCCAGCAGCGAGGGGCGCGCTGAAGCTTTCTTT. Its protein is CASSEGRAEAFF.

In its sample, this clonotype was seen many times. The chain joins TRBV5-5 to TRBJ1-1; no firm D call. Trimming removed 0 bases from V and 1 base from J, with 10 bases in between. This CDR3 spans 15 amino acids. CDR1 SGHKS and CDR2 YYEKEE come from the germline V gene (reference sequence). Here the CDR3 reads CASSLEGRQNTEAFF. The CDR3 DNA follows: TGTGCCAGCAGCTTGGAGGGCAGGCAGAACACTGAAGCTTTCTTT.

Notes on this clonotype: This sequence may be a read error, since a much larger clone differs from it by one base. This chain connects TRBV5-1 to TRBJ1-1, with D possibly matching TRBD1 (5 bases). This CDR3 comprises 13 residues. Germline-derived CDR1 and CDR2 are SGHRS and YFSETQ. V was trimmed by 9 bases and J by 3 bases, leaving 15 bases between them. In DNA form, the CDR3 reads TGCGCCAACAGGCCTCCCGTGGACACTGAAGCTTTCTTT. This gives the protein CANRPPVDTEAFF.

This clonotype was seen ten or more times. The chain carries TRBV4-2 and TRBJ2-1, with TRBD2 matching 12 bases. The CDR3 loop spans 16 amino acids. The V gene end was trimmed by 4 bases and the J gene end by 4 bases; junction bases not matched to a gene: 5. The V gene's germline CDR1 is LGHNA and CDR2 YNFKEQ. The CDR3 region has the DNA TGTGCCAGCAGCCCCACGACTAGCGGGGGATACAATGAGCAGTTCTTC. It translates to CASSPTTSGGYNEQFF.

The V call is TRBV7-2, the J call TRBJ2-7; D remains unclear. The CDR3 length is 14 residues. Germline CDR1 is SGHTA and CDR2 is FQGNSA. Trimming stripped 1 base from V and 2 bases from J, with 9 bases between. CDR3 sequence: CASSLEAGPYEQYF. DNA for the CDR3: TGTGCCAGCAGCTTAGAGGCAGGACCCTACGAGCAGTACTTC.

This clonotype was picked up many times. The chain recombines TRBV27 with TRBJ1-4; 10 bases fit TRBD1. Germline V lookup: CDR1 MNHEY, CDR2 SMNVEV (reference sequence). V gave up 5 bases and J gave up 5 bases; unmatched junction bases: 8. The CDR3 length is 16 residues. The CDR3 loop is CASSPGPGQGNEKLFF. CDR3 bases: TGTGCCAGCAGTCCAGGCCCGGGACAGGGGAATGAAAAACTGTTTTTT.

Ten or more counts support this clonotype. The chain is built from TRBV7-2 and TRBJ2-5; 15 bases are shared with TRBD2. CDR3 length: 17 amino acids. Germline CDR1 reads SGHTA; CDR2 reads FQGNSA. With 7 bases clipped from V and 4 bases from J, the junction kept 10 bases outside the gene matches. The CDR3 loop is CASTAGWTSGGGETQYF. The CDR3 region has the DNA TGTGCCAGCACCGCTGGCTGGACTAGCGGGGGGGGAGAGACCCAGTACTTC.

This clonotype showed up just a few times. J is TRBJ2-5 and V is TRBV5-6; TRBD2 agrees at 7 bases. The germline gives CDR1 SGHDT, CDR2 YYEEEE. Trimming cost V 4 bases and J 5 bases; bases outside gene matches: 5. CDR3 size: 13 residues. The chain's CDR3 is CASSRTRDETQYF. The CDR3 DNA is TGTGCCAGCAGCAGGACTAGAGACGAGACCCAGTACTTC.

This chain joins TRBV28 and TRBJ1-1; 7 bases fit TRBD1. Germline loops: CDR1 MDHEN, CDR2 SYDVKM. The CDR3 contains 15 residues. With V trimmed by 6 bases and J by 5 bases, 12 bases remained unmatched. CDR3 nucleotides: TGTGCCAGCAGCATGACAGGGAGGTGGGCAACTGAAGCTTTCTTT. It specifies CASSMTGRWATEAFF.

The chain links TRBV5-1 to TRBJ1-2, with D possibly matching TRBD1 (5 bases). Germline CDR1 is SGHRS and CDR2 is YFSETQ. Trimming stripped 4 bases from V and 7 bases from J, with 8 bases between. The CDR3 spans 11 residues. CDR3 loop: CASSRGFGYTF. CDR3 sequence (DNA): TGCGCCAGCAGCAGGGGATTTGGCTACACCTTC.

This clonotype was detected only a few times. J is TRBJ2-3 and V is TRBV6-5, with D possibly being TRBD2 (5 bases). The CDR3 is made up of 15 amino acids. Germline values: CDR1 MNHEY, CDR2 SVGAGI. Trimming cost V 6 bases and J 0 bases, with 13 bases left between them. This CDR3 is CASRLRTASTDTQYF. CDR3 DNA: TGTGCCAGCAGGTTAAGGACTGCTAGCACAGATACGCAGTATTTT.

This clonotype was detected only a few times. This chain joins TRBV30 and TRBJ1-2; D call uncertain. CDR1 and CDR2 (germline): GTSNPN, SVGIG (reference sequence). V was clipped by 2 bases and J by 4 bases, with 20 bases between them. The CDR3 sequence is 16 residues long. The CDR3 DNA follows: TGTGCCTGGAGTTTCTTCAGGCCCGAGCTGGGCTATGGCTACACCTTC. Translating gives CAWSFFRPELGYGYTF. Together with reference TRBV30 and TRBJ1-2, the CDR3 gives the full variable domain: SQTIHQWPATLVQPVGSPLSLECTVEGTSNPNLYWYRQAAGRGLQLLFYSVGIGQISSEVPQNLSASRPQDRQFILSSKKLLLSDSGFYLCAWSFFRPELGYGYTFGSGTRLTVV.

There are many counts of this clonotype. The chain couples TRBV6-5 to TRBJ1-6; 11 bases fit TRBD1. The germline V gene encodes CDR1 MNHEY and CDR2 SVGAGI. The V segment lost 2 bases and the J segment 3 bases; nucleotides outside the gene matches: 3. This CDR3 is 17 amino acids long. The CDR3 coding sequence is TGTGCCAGCAGTTACGACGGGACAGGGGGCTATAATTCACCCCTCCACTTT. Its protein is CASSYDGTGGYNSPLHF.

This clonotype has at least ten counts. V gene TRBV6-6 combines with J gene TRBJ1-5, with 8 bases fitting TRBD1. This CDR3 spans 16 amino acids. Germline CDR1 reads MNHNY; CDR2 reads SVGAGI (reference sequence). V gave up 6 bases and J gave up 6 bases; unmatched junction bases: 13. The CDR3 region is CASRQKTGDLGQPQHF. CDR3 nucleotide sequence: TGTGCCAGCAGGCAAAAGACAGGGGATCTAGGTCAGCCCCAGCATTTT.

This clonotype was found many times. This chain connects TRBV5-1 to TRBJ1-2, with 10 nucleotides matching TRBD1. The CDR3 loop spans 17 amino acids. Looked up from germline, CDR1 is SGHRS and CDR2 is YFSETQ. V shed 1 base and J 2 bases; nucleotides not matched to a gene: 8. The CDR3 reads CASSLSAGTGANYGYTF. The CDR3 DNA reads TGCGCCAGCAGCTTGTCCGCCGGGACAGGGGCAAACTATGGCTACACCTTC.

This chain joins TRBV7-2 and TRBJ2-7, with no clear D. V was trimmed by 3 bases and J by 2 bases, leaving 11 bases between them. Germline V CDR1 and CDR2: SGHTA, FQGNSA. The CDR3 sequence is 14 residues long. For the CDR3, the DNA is TGTGCCAGCAGCTTCTCCAGTCTACCCTACGAGCAGTACTTC. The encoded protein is CASSFSSLPYEQYF.

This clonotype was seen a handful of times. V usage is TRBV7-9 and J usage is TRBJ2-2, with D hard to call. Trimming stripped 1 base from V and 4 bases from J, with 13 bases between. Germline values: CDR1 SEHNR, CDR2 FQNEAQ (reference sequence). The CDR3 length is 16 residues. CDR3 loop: CASSLVGRGVTGELFF. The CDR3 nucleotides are TGTGCCAGCAGCTTAGTTGGCCGCGGAGTCACCGGGGAGCTGTTTTTT.